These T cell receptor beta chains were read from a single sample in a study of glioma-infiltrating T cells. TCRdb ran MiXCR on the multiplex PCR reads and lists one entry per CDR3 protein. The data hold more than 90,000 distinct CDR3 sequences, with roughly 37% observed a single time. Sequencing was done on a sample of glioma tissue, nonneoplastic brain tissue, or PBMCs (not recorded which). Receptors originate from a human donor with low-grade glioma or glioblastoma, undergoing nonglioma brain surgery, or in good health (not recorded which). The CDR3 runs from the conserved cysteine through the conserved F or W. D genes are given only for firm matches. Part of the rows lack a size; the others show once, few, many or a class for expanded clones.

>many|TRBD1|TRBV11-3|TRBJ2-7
TGTGCCAGCAGCGGGGGACAGGGAGGCGACGAGCAGTACTTC
CASSGGQGGDEQYF
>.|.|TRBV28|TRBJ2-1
TGCGCCAGCGGTTCTGGCAGTGAGCAGTTCTTC
CASGSGSEQFF
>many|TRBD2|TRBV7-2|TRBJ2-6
TGTGCCAGCAGCTTAGAATGGGGACTAGCGCCCTCTGGGGCCAACGTCCTGACTTTC
CASSLEWGLAPSGANVLTF
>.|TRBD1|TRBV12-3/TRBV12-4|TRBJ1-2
TGTGCCAGCAGAATCAGCACAGGGGGCGACTATGGCTACACCTTC
CASRISTGGDYGYTF
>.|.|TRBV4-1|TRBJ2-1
TGCGCCATCATCCCAGATGGCGTATACAATGAGCATTTCTTC
CAIIPDGVYNEHFF
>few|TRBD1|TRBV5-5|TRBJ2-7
TGTGCCAGCAGCTCAACCGGGACAGGGGCCTACGAGCAGTACTTC
CASSSTGTGAYEQYF
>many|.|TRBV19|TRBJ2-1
TGTGCCAGTACCGCATTTGGGGGAGGTTCGTACAATGAGCAGTTCTTC
CASTAFGGGSYNEQFF
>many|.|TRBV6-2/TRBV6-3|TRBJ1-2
TGTGCCAGCAGTTACAAGGCTGGCTACACCTTC
CASSYKAGYTF
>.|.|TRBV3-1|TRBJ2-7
TGTGCCAGCAGCCCGGGTCTACTCTACGAGCAGCACTTC
CASSPGLLYEQHF
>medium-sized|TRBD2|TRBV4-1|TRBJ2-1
TGCGCCAGCAGCCAAGTCGGACTAGCGGGAGGGCCAGATGAGCAGTTCTTC
CASSQVGLAGGPDEQFF
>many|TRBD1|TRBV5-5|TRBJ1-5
TGTGCCAGCAGCCTCGAGACAGGGGGAGTCGGGAACAATCAGCCCCAGCATTTT
CASSLETGGVGNNQPQHF
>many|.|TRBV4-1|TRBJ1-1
TGCGCCAGCAGCCAAGATCCTCAGATGAACACTGAAGCTTTCTTT
CASSQDPQMNTEAFF
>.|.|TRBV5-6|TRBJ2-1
TGTGCCAGCTTGTCCAATCCCCCGGGGTCCAAAAACATTCAGTTCTTC
CASLSNPPGSKNIQFF
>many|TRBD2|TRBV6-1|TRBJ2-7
TGTGCCAGCAGTTCTCCGGGGGGCTACGAGCAGTACTTC
CASSSPGGYEQYF
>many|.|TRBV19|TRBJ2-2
TGTGCCAGTAATTCGAGAAATTCGAACACCGGGGAGCTGTTTTTT
CASNSRNSNTGELFF
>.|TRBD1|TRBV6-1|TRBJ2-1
TGTGCCAGCAGGTGGACAGGGGGCTACGAGCAGTTCTTC
CASRWTGGYEQFF
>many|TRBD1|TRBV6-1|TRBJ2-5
TGTGCCAGCAGTGCCGGCGACAGGGGGTATCAAGAGACCCAGTACTTC
CASSAGDRGYQETQYF
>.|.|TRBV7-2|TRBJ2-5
TGTACCAGCAGCTTTGGGGCTAGCGCTGAGAACCAGTACTTC
CTSSFGASAENQYF
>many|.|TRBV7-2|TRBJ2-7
TGTGCCAGCAGCTCGCCTTTGCGGGGATCTAGGGAGCAGTACTTC
CASSSPLRGSREQYF
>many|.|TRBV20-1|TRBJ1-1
TGCAGTGCTAGGGAACTACCGGGGGGCGAGTTCACTGAAGCTTTCTTT
CSARELPGGEFTEAFF
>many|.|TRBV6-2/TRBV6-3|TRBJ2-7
TGTGCCAGCAGCGCGGCGGCGATGCAGTACTTC
CASSAAAMQYF
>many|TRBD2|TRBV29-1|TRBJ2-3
TGCAGCGTTGAGGTTCCTAGCGGGGGCACAGATACGCAGTATTTT
CSVEVPSGGTDTQYF
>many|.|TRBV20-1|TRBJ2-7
TGCAGTGCTAGAGTCCCAGGGCGCCCCTACGAGCAGTACTTC
CSARVPGRPYEQYF
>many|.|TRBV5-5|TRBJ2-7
TGTGCCAGCAGCATCCAGCACTACGAGCAGTACTTC
CASSIQHYEQYF
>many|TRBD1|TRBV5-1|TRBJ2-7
TGCGCCAGCAGCTCGGGACAGCTTCCCTACGAGCAGTACTTC
CASSSGQLPYEQYF
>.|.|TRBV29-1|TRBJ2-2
TGCAGCGCTCGACAGCTTACTAACGCCGGGGAGCTGTTTTTT
CSARQLTNAGELFF
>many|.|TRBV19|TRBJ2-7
TGTGCCAGTAGCATTCCTCCGGGGGACGAGCAGTACTTC
CASSIPPGDEQYF
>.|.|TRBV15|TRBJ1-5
TGTGCCACCCGCGGGGCCGGACATTACAATCAGCCCCAGCATTTT
CATRGAGHYNQPQHF
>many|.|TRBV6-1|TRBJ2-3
TGTGCCAGCAGTGAAGGAGGAGCTATAGATACGCAGTATTTT
CASSEGGAIDTQYF
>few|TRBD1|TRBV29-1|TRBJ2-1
TGCAGCGAAAAGGGGGCGGGTGGCAATGAGCAGTTCTTC
CSEKGAGGNEQFF